The rows below give T cell receptor beta chains drawn from one sample of a study of T-cell reconstitution after alpha-beta-depleted transplantation in children. TCRdb itself ran the PCR reads through MiXCR, one entry per CDR3 protein. This sample yields about 420,000 distinct CDR3 sequences, of which roughly 17% are seen a single time; approximately 28% belongs to the top ten. Specimen: PBMCs, mostly from graft donor cells, collected 360 days after TCRalphabeta/CD19-depleted stem cell transplant. The receptors originated from a boy under two years old who had a stem cell transplant for Wiskott-Aldrich syndrome, so the T cells may come from the graft donor. Both conserved end residues are part of each CDR3. The order of the fields is V gene, J gene, CDR3 protein.

V gene: TRBV12-3/TRBV12-4
J gene: TRBJ2-6
CDR3 protein: CASSGPSGANVLTF

V gene: TRBV7-2
J gene: TRBJ2-5
CDR3 protein: CASSEGSPGTQYF

V gene: TRBV6-5
J gene: TRBJ2-7
CDR3 protein: CASSYSGGVPHEQYF

V gene: TRBV20-1
J gene: TRBJ2-1
CDR3 protein: CSARGWGGNDNEQFF

V gene: TRBV10-3
J gene: TRBJ2-7
CDR3 protein: CAISDATGMRYEQYF

V gene: TRBV12-3/TRBV12-4
J gene: TRBJ2-4
CDR3 protein: CASSLGGDRINIQYF

V gene: TRBV7-2
J gene: TRBJ2-3
CDR3 protein: CASSWAGDTQYF

V gene: TRBV18
J gene: TRBJ2-7
CDR3 protein: CASSPRANAYEQYF

V gene: TRBV12-3/TRBV12-4
J gene: TRBJ2-1
CDR3 protein: CASSRPFNYNEQFF

V gene: TRBV2
J gene: TRBJ2-7
CDR3 protein: CASSLRGRTSYEQYF

V gene: TRBV12-3/TRBV12-4
J gene: TRBJ1-5
CDR3 protein: CASRLSGTLIQPQHF

V gene: TRBV29-1
J gene: TRBJ2-1
CDR3 protein: CSARGKGSYNEQFF

V gene: TRBV5-6
J gene: TRBJ2-7
CDR3 protein: CASSLSGRFGGRYEQYF

V gene: TRBV12-3/TRBV12-4
J gene: TRBJ2-1
CDR3 protein: CASSPYTEQFF

V gene: TRBV5-6
J gene: TRBJ1-2
CDR3 protein: CASQQGVGNYGYTF

V gene: TRBV5-1
J gene: TRBJ2-5
CDR3 protein: CASSGQYQETQYF

V gene: TRBV5-1
J gene: TRBJ2-7
CDR3 protein: CASSWDFSSSYEQYF

V gene: TRBV12-3/TRBV12-4
J gene: TRBJ2-5
CDR3 protein: CASSLNLAGTYPVETQYF

V gene: TRBV10-3
J gene: TRBJ2-7
CDR3 protein: CAISGIAGSDEQYF

V gene: TRBV10-3
J gene: TRBJ1-2
CDR3 protein: CAISRTGDDDGYTF

V gene: TRBV3-1
J gene: TRBJ2-1
CDR3 protein: CASSAKLGRSYNEQFF

V gene: TRBV6-5
J gene: TRBJ2-3
CDR3 protein: CASSRIGLAGSADTQYF

V gene: TRBV7-9
J gene: TRBJ2-1
CDR3 protein: CASSPTANNEQFF

V gene: TRBV20-1
J gene: TRBJ2-5
CDR3 protein: CSARVPSGLQETQYF

V gene: TRBV13
J gene: TRBJ2-2
CDR3 protein: CASSSDRGLTGELFF

V gene: TRBV20-1
J gene: TRBJ2-1
CDR3 protein: CSASREAPRGEQFF

V gene: TRBV3-1
J gene: TRBJ2-7
CDR3 protein: CASSQVPSYEQYF

V gene: TRBV7-6
J gene: TRBJ2-2
CDR3 protein: CASSLDISNTGELFF

V gene: TRBV5-1
J gene: TRBJ2-3
CDR3 protein: CASSLELDTQYF

V gene: TRBV11-3
J gene: TRBJ2-7
CDR3 protein: CASSLDVGSSYEQYF

V gene: TRBV7-6
J gene: TRBJ2-2
CDR3 protein: CASSLSGRLGQGRDTGELFF

V gene: TRBV4-2
J gene: TRBJ1-5
CDR3 protein: CASSQGGGGSNQPQHF

V gene: TRBV6-5
J gene: TRBJ2-3
CDR3 protein: CASSYPSGGQNLNTQYF

V gene: TRBV24-1
J gene: TRBJ2-5
CDR3 protein: CATSDLGIRDRGVETQYF

V gene: TRBV12-3/TRBV12-4
J gene: TRBJ2-5
CDR3 protein: CATRRLAGGSGQETQYF

V gene: TRBV4-1
J gene: TRBJ2-7
CDR3 protein: CASSLRRDSYEQYF